The rows below give T cell receptor beta chains drawn from one sample of a study of cytomegalovirus exposure and HLA in healthy donors. TCRdb's table, derived via immunoSEQ multiplex PCR, lists solely in-frame clones and lacks some. The sample carries some 130,000 clones, 65% to 85% recorded once. The sample was PBMCs. The receptor set was obtained from a man aged 45-60 years in good health and CMV-seronegative. Each CDR3 is given with its conserved first and last residue. The D gene is left open where the match is weak. The size of a clone is reported for some rows only, either as once, few or many, or as a class for expanded clones.

J gene | D gene | V gene | clone size | CDR3 protein | CDR3 DNA
TRBJ1-4 | . | TRBV21-1 | . | CASSKVYREAVKLFF | TGTGCCAGCAGCAAAGTGTATCGGGAGGCCGTAAAACTGTTTTTT
TRBJ1-1 | . | TRBV4-1 | . | CASSQEEAGTEAFF | TGCGCCAGCAGCCAAGAGGAGGCGGGCACTGAAGCTTTCTTT
TRBJ1-4 | . | TRBV28 | . | CASSSGGNEKLFF | TGTGCCAGCAGTTCCGGAGGGAATGAAAAACTGTTTTTT
TRBJ2-3 | TRBD2 | TRBV10-3 | . | CATQNPGLAVTDTQYF | TGTGCCACACAAAATCCGGGACTAGCGGTGACGGATACGCAGTATTTT
TRBJ2-2 | TRBD1 | TRBV5-1 | . | CASSLQGATGELFF | TGCGCCAGCAGCTTACAGGGGGCTACCGGGGAGCTGTTTTTT
TRBJ2-5 | . | TRBV6-1 | once | CASWARAGETQYF | TGTGCCAGCTGGGCTCGTGCCGGAGAGACCCAGTACTTC
TRBJ1-1 | TRBD1 | TRBV7-9 | . | CASSRGTAEAFF | TGTGCCAGCAGCCGGGGGACAGCTGAAGCTTTCTTT
TRBJ2-1 | . | TRBV9 | . | CASSPIQGAGEQFF | TGTGCCAGCAGCCCAATACAGGGTGCAGGGGAGCAGTTCTTC
TRBJ2-5 | TRBD2 | TRBV18 | once | CASSSLTSGSVQETQYF | TGTGCCAGCTCATCTTTAACTAGCGGGAGCGTCCAAGAGACCCAGTACTTC
TRBJ1-2 | . | TRBV11-2 | . | CASSLVGGKGYGYTF | TGTGCCAGCAGCTTAGTTGGAGGGAAAGGCTATGGCTACACCTTC
TRBJ2-7 | TRBD2 | TRBV11-2 | . | CASSLDGQGKTSGRSYEQYF | TGTGCCAGCAGCTTAGATGGGCAGGGCAAGACTAGCGGGAGGTCCTACGAGCAGTACTTC
TRBJ2-5 | TRBD2 | TRBV4-2 | . | CASSLGTSVLQETQYF | TGTGCCAGCAGCCTTGGGACTAGCGTACTACAAGAGACCCAGTACTTC
TRBJ1-2 | TRBD1 | TRBV5-8 | . | CASSLGTGLNYGYTF | TGTGCCAGCAGCTTAGGGACAGGCCTTAACTATGGCTACACCTTC
TRBJ2-3 | TRBD2 | TRBV5-1 | . | CASSRTSGFTDTQYF | TGCGCCAGCAGCCGGACTAGCGGGTTCACAGATACGCAGTATTTT
TRBJ2-7 | TRBD1 | TRBV19 | . | CASRGTGTYEQYF | TGTGCCAGTAGGGGGACAGGGACCTACGAGCAGTACTTC
TRBJ2-1 | TRBD1 | TRBV18 | . | CASSKQGSISNEQFF | TGTGCCAGCTCCAAACAGGGGTCGATTTCCAATGAGCAGTTCTTC
TRBJ1-1 | . | TRBV19 | . | CASMAGLNTEAFF | TGTGCCAGTATGGCGGGGTTGAACACTGAAGCTTTCTTT
TRBJ2-7 | TRBD1 | TRBV7-8 | . | CASSIGTGGFYEQYF | TGTGCCAGCAGCATAGGGACAGGGGGCTTCTACGAGCAGTACTTC
TRBJ1-1 | . | TRBV2 | . | CASRVYMNTEAFF | TGTGCCAGCAGGGTCTATATGAACACTGAAGCTTTCTTT
TRBJ2-7 | . | TRBV11-2 | . | CASSPNGGFDEQYF | TGTGCCAGCAGCCCCAATGGGGGGTTCGACGAGCAGTACTTC
TRBJ2-5 | TRBD1 | TRBV10-3 | . | CAISTGTGQETQYF | TGTGCCATCAGCACCGGGACAGGGCAAGAGACCCAGTACTTC
TRBJ2-1 | TRBD2 | TRBV15 | once | CATSREVAGGGNEQFF | TGTGCCACCAGCAGAGAAGTAGCGGGAGGCGGCAATGAGCAGTTCTTC
TRBJ1-2 | . | TRBV10-1 | . | CASSESRAGDGGYTF | TGCGCCAGCAGTGAGTCGAGGGCCGGGGATGGTGGCTACACCTTC
TRBJ2-7 | TRBD2 | TRBV14 | . | CASSQAGTSIWDEQYF | TGTGCCAGCAGCCAAGCCGGGACTAGCATCTGGGACGAGCAGTACTTC
TRBJ1-5 | . | TRBV19 | . | CASSIGLGGGTQPQHF | TGTGCCAGTAGTATAGGTTTGGGTGGAGGGACCCAGCCCCAGCATTTT
TRBJ2-7 | TRBD2 | TRBV9 | . | CASSAGLANEQYF | TGTGCCAGCAGCGCGGGACTAGCCAACGAGCAGTACTTC
TRBJ2-7 | . | TRBV7-9 | . | CASSLWVSGAYEQYF | TGTGCCAGCAGCTTATGGGTTAGCGGAGCCTACGAGCAGTACTTC
TRBJ2-5 | TRBD1 | TRBV6-5 | few | CASSYSTGTETQYF | TGTGCCAGCAGTTACTCGACAGGGACGGAGACCCAGTACTTC
TRBJ1-5 | TRBD1 | TRBV28 | . | CASSGRQGGYQPQHF | TGTGCCAGCAGTGGGAGACAGGGGGGTTATCAGCCCCAGCATTTT
TRBJ2-1 | TRBD2 | TRBV29-1 | . | CSAVAGGPLGYSYNEQFF | TGCAGCGCTGTAGCGGGAGGGCCCCTGGGTTATTCCTACAATGAGCAGTTCTTC
TRBJ2-1 | . | TRBV9 | . | CASSVGVSSYNEQFF | TGTGCCAGCAGCGTAGGCGTGAGCTCCTACAATGAGCAGTTCTTC
TRBJ2-5 | . | TRBV4-1 | . | CASSLPRDSETQYF | TGCGCCAGCAGCCTACCCAGGGACTCGGAGACCCAGTACTTC
TRBJ1-2 | TRBD1 | TRBV6-5 | . | CATYRDRVHGYTF | TGTGCCACCTACCGGGACAGGGTCCATGGCTACACCTTC
TRBJ2-7 | . | TRBV2 | . | CASSEQGYEQYF | TGTGCCAGCAGTGAACAGGGCTACGAGCAGTACTTC
TRBJ2-7 | TRBD2 | TRBV4-3 | . | CASSLTATSGYEQYF | TGCGCCAGCAGCCTGACGGCGACTAGCGGTTACGAGCAGTACTTC
TRBJ2-1 | TRBD2 | TRBV7-2 | . | CASSLEGLAGHNEQFF | TGTGCCAGCAGCTTAGAAGGGCTAGCGGGCCACAATGAGCAGTTCTTC
TRBJ2-3 | . | TRBV4-1 | . | CASSQVGLDTQYF | TGCGCCAGCAGCCAAGTGGGCCTCGATACGCAGTATTTT
TRBJ2-1 | . | TRBV7-9 | . | CASSLGRGPTYNEQFF | TGTGCCAGCAGCTTAGGGCGGGGACCCACCTACAATGAGCAGTTCTTC
TRBJ1-5 | TRBD1 | TRBV28 | . | CASRRQGTNQPQHF | TGTGCCAGCAGACGACAGGGAACCAATCAGCCCCAGCATTTT
TRBJ1-1 | TRBD1 | TRBV18 | . | CASSPLNRGQTEAFF | TGTGCCAGCTCACCATTGAACAGGGGGCAAACTGAAGCTTTCTTT
TRBJ2-2 | . | TRBV5-6 | . | CASSFLGTQTGELFF | TGTGCCAGCAGCTTCCTGGGGACACAGACCGGGGAGCTGTTTTTT
TRBJ2-5 | . | TRBV6-5 | once | CASSTDPSGTQYF | TGTGCCAGCAGTACCGACCCTTCAGGGACCCAGTACTTC
TRBJ1-5 | . | TRBV7-2 | . | CASSLRGGQPQHF | TGTGCCAGCAGCTTAAGGGGTGGACAGCCCCAGCATTTT
TRBJ1-2 | TRBD1 | TRBV18 | . | CASSPGQGAHYGYTF | TGTGCCAGCTCTCCGGGACAGGGGGCGCACTATGGCTACACCTTC
TRBJ2-7 | TRBD1 | TRBV2 | . | CASTDRGQGAVQYF | TGTGCCAGCACCGACCGGGGACAGGGGGCTGTACAGTACTTC
TRBJ2-4 | . | TRBV28 | . | CASTRHNKNIQYF | TGTGCCAGCACCCGACACAACAAAAACATTCAGTACTTC
TRBJ2-1 | . | TRBV2 | . | CASSEESGGEQFF | TGTGCCAGCAGTGAAGAGTCCGGAGGTGAGCAGTTCTTC
TRBJ1-5 | TRBD1 | TRBV2 | . | CASSEEGQAAWTQHF | TGTGCCAGCAGTGAAGAAGGACAGGCCGCCTGGACCCAGCATTTT
TRBJ2-7 | . | TRBV27 | . | CASSLGAGWEQYF | TGTGCCAGCAGCCTAGGGGCGGGATGGGAGCAGTACTTC
TRBJ2-1 | TRBD2 | TRBV6-6 | . | CASSYTAGAYNEQFF | TGTGCCAGCAGTTACACAGCGGGGGCCTACAATGAGCAGTTCTTC
TRBJ1-2 | . | TRBV18 | . | CASSQLASTGPKNYGYTF | TGTGCCAGCTCACAACTTGCCTCGACAGGACCGAAGAACTATGGCTACACCTTC